These 17 T cell receptor beta chains were sequenced from one sample in a study of blood T cell repertoires in COVID-19. Some clones are missing from TCRdb's copy, which holds only in-frame ones; the method was immunoSEQ multiplex PCR. The sample carries around 480,000 clones, approximately 90% recorded once. The sequencing input was PBMCs or T cells enriched from blood (not recorded which). These receptors all come from a woman younger than 35 who had recovered from COVID-19.

The chain links TRBV15 to TRBJ1-1; unclear D gene. The CDR3 consists of 15 residues. The germline V gene encodes CDR1 LNHNV and CDR2 YYDKDF (reference sequence). The germline V and J ends were trimmed by 0 bases and 2 bases, with 10 bases remaining between them. In DNA form, the CDR3 reads TGTGCCACCAGCAGAGATAGAGCTATTAACACTGAAGCTTTCTTT. Encoded protein: CATSRDRAINTEAFF.

This rearrangement joins TRBV28 to TRBJ2-3; D uncertain. The CDR3 spans 13 residues. Germline V lookup: CDR1 MDHEN, CDR2 SYDVKM. Trimming shortened V by 4 bases and J by 5 bases, and 10 bases separated the two germline ends. CDR3 residues: CASSSNAGDTQYF. The CDR3 region has the DNA TGTGCCAGCAGTTCCAATGCAGGAGATACGCAGTATTTT.

The V gene is TRBV11-2, the J gene TRBJ2-7, with D possibly being TRBD1 (5 bases). Trimming took off 2 bases at V and 7 bases at J, with 12 bases between the two ends. This CDR3 comprises 13 residues. Germline lookup yields CDR1 SGHAT and CDR2 FQNNGV. The CDR3 bases are TGTGCCAGCAGCTTATTGCAGGGCGGAGAGCAGTACTTC. Amino acids: CASSLLQGGEQYF.

This chain joins TRBV3-1 (or the pseudogene TRBV3-2) and TRBJ2-1; D ambiguous. Germline loops: CDR1 LGHDT, CDR2 YNNKEL (reference sequence). This CDR3 region has 11 residues. Trimming removed 0 bases at V and 9 bases at J, with 3 bases between. The CDR3, as DNA: TGTGCCAGCAGCCAAGATCGTGAGCAGTTCTTC. This encodes CASSQDREQFF.

The V call is TRBV3-1 (or the pseudogene TRBV3-2), the J call TRBJ2-5, with D possibly matching TRBD2 (5 bases). The CDR3 is made up of 14 amino acids. V was clipped by 4 bases and J by 5 bases, with 14 bases between them. Germline CDR1 is LGHDT and CDR2 is YNNKEL (reference sequence). The CDR3 sequence is CASSLRVGRETQYF. For the CDR3, the DNA is TGTGCCAGCAGCCTGAGGGTGGGTCGGGAGACCCAGTACTTC.

The chain joins TRBV12-3 or TRBV12-4 to TRBJ1-1; the D gene is possibly TRBD1 (6 bases). This CDR3 is 13 amino acids long. V was trimmed by 5 bases and J by 8 bases, leaving 15 bases between them. The DNA of the CDR3 is TGTGCCAGCAGTACACTGACAGGAGTGGAAGCTTTCTTT. This codes for CASSTLTGVEAFF.

V usage is TRBV5-1 and J usage is TRBJ1-5, with D perhaps matching TRBD1 (6 bases). The V and J ends lost 5 bases and 4 bases respectively, with 10 bases between them. The CDR3 is made up of 13 amino acids. Germline lookup yields CDR1 SGHRS and CDR2 YFSETQ. CDR3 coding DNA: TGCGCCAGCAGACAGGGAACAAATCAGCCCCAGCATTTT. This codes for CASRQGTNQPQHF. The variable domain in full, with the rest retrieved from reference TRBV5-1 and TRBJ1-5, is KAGVTQTPRYLIKTRGQQVTLSCSPISGHRSVSWYQQTPGQGLQFLFEYFSETQRNKGNFPGRFSGRQFSNSRSEMNVSTLELGDSALYLCASRQGTNQPQHFGDGTRLSIL.

The chain links TRBV2 to TRBJ2-3; no clear D gene. V was shortened by 0 bases and J by 5 bases, with 6 bases between the two germline ends. This CDR3 has 13 amino acids. Germline CDR1 SNHLY, CDR2 FYNNEI. CDR3 amino acids: CASSEAPGDTQYF. The CDR3 DNA follows: TGTGCCAGCAGTGAAGCGCCAGGAGATACGCAGTATTTT. The full variable domain, completed using reference TRBV2 and TRBJ2-3, is EPEVTQTPSHQVTQMGQEVILRCVPISNHLYFYWYRQILGQKVEFLVSFYNNEISEKSEIFDDQFSVERPDGSNFTLKIRSTKLEDSAMYFCASSEAPGDTQYFGPGTRLTVL.

J is TRBJ1-2 and V is TRBV9, with D uncertain. This CDR3 spans 16 amino acids. Per germline, CDR1 SGDLS and CDR2 YYNGEE. Trimming pared 4 bases from V and 4 bases from J, leaving 20 bases between. CDR3 in amino acids: CASSPGGLTVIYGYTF. The CDR3 DNA reads TGTGCCAGCAGCCCTGGAGGGCTCACCGTAATCTATGGCTACACCTTC.

Only one count was recorded for this clone. This sequence joins TRBV5-4 and TRBJ2-1, with 10 bases lining up with TRBD2. CDR3 length equals 15 residues. The V gene's germline CDR1 is SGHNT and CDR2 YYREEE (reference sequence). J lost 7 bases, V lost 4 bases, and 8 bases had no gene match. The CDR3 spells CASSEAGGEGNEQFF. The CDR3 nucleotides read TGTGCCAGCAGCGAAGCGGGGGGGGAAGGAAATGAGCAGTTCTTC.

The sample holds a few counts of this clone. The chain combines TRBV7-2 with TRBJ2-1; 11 bases are shared with TRBD2. Germline CDR1 reads SGHTA; CDR2 reads FQGNSA. The J segment lost 7 bases and the V segment lost 2 bases, leaving 4 bases of the junction unmatched. The CDR3 consists of 15 residues. The CDR3 sequence is CASSLSSSGGNEQFF. DNA for the CDR3: TGTGCCAGCAGCTTAAGTTCTAGCGGGGGGAATGAGCAGTTCTTC.

The genes are TRBV27 and TRBJ1-4; D is undetermined. Germline V gene sequence: CDR1 MNHEY, CDR2 SMNVEV (reference sequence). V lost 5 bases and J 5 bases, leaving 15 bases between the germline ends. CDR3 size: 15 residues. CDR3 bases: TGTGCCAGCAGTGTCACCGGACTTATAAATGAAAAACTGTTTTTT. Protein product: CASSVTGLINEKLFF.

The chain combines TRBV4-1 with TRBJ1-1; D may be TRBD1 (5 bases). Per the germline V gene, CDR1 is MGHRA and CDR2 is YSYEKL. The CDR3 runs 16 residues. The V end was cut by 0 bases, the J end by 10 bases, with 21 bases between. The CDR3 protein is CASSQDLSQGFILAFF. Here the CDR3 DNA reads TGCGCCAGCAGCCAAGATTTAAGCCAGGGTTTCATTCTAGCTTTCTTT.

The chain is built from TRBV5-4 and TRBJ1-1; D gene unclear. CDR1 is SGHNT and CDR2 is YYREEE in the germline V gene (reference sequence). This CDR3 has 11 residues. Trimming shortened V by 2 bases and J by 5 bases, and 4 bases separated the two germline ends. The CDR3 region is CASSFNTEAFF. CDR3 nucleotide sequence: TGTGCCAGCAGCTTTAATACTGAAGCTTTCTTT.

This chain links TRBV7-9 with TRBJ1-4, with D possibly TRBD1 on 6 matching bases. This CDR3 has 11 amino acids. Trimming stripped 5 bases from V and 12 bases from J, with 10 bases between. Germline CDR1 reads SEHNR; CDR2 reads FQNEAQ (reference sequence). The CDR3 DNA reads as TGTGCCAGCAGCCCTTGGACAGAACTGTTTTTT. This sequence encodes CASSPWTELFF. The full variable domain, completed using reference TRBV7-9 and TRBJ1-4, is DTGVSQNPRHKITKRGQNVTFRCDPISEHNRLYWYRQTLGQGPEFLTYFQNEAQLEKSRLLSDRFSAERPKGSFSTLEIQRTEQGDSAMYLCASSPWTELFFGSGTQLSVL.

This rearrangement joins TRBV6-5 to TRBJ2-3, with D tentatively TRBD2 (7 bases). This CDR3 is 13 amino acids long. The germline V gene has CDR1 MNHEY and CDR2 SVGAGI. Trimming shortened V by 8 bases and J by 6 bases, and 15 bases separated the two germline ends. Here the CDR3 reads CASRLAQGDTQYF. The DNA for the CDR3 is TGTGCCAGCCGACTAGCCCAGGGGGATACGCAGTATTTT.

The V call is TRBV30, the J call TRBJ2-3, with D possibly matching TRBD2 (5 bases). CDR3 size: 14 residues. Germline V gene lookup returns CDR1 GTSNPN and CDR2 SVGIG (reference sequence). Trimming took off 7 bases at V and 6 bases at J, with 20 bases between the two ends. The CDR3 sequence: CASYRTGMLDTQYF. The DNA for the CDR3 is TGTGCCTCCTACCGGACCGGGATGCTGGATACGCAGTATTTT. The variable domain in full, completed from reference TRBV30 and TRBJ2-3, reads SQTIHQWPATLVQPVGSPLSLECTVEGTSNPNLYWYRQAAGRGLQLLFYSVGIGQISSEVPQNLSASRPQDRQFILSSKKLLLSDSGFYLCASYRTGMLDTQYFGPGTRLTVL.